Listed below are T cell receptor beta chains from one sample, sequenced in a study of CD4 T cells in relation to SARS-CoV-2 and coronaviruses. These receptors' antigens are unknown. Generated by immunoSEQ multiplex PCR, the TCRdb table keeps only in-frame clones and is missing some. Counted here are some 21,000 clones, 65% to 85% occurring once; the ten biggest clones make up about 16%. Source material: CD4+ T cells from PBMCs, cultured in vitro. Source of these receptors: a human donor in good health. Both conserved end residues are part of each CDR3.

TRBV11-1	TRBJ2-1	CASSLTSGTYYNEQFF
TRBV7-9	TRBJ1-4	CASSKGYEKLFF
TRBV27	TRBJ1-5	CATSLHRGQQPQHF
TRBV5-1	TRBJ2-3	CASTLAGGTDTQYF
TRBV7-9	TRBJ2-7	CASSLEATPSYEQYF
TRBV2	TRBJ1-4	CASSELGGAIKLFF
TRBV18	TRBJ2-7	CASSPGRQWEQYF
TRBV7-9	TRBJ1-1	CASSLGTPTEAFF
TRBV6-5	TRBJ2-1	CASDAGTGGDEQFF
TRBV12-5	TRBJ1-1	CASGRGLLNTEAFF
TRBV2	TRBJ2-1	CASSVGKSSYNEQFF
TRBV19	TRBJ1-1	CASNPGTEILNTEAFF
TRBV18	TRBJ2-3	CASSPQSGPRATDTQYF
TRBV3-1/TRBV3-2	TRBJ2-1	CASSQGITVANEQFF
TRBV6-2/TRBV6-3	TRBJ2-7	CASSYPRSRTSAYEQYF
TRBV5-1	TRBJ1-1	CASSLAAGMSEAFF
TRBV6-1	TRBJ2-7	CASSEKSGRAYEQYF
TRBV19	TRBJ2-7	CASSIRLAGSYEQYF
TRBV6-5	TRBJ2-7	CASSLAGMYEQYF
TRBV4-1	TRBJ1-6	CASGSGSGDSPLHF
TRBV21-1	TRBJ2-1	CASSKTSLAPSYNEQFF
TRBV18	TRBJ2-5	CASSPGLGETQYF
TRBV5-4	TRBJ1-2	CASSLLGAPLDGYTF
TRBV7-3	TRBJ2-7	CASSLKIGGEQYF
TRBV7-2	TRBJ2-7	CASSFRGFNEQYF
TRBV25-1	TRBJ2-7	CASSGQGYYEQYF
TRBV20-1	TRBJ1-4	CSSRANEKLFF
TRBV30	TRBJ1-6	CAWSRGENSPLHF
TRBV5-1	TRBJ2-5	CASSLARPAKETQYF
TRBV19	TRBJ2-5	CASSPLAGRKRTQETQYF
TRBV3-1/TRBV3-2	TRBJ2-7	CASSQGVRHGFEQYF
TRBV30	TRBJ1-1	CAWSPPRATEAFF
TRBV7-2	TRBJ2-3	CASSTRDRVRAVTDTQYF
TRBV9	TRBJ1-1	CASSVVDRGTEAFF
TRBV7-6	TRBJ2-3	CASSLARVRASTDTQYF
TRBV5-1	TRBJ1-1	CASMRLGAGNTEAFF